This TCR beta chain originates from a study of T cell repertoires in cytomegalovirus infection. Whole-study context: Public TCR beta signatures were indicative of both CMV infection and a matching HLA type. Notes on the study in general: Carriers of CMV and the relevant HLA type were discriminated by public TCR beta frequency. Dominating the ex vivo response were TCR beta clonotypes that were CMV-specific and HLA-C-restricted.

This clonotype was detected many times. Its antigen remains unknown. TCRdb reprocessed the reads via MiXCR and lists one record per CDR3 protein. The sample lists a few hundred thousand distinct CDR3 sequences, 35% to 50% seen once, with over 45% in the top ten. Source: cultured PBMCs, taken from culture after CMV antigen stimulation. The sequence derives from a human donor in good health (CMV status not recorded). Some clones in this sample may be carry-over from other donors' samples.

The CDR3 sequence: CASSFSGRNQETQYF. CDR3 nucleotide sequence: TGTGCCAGCAGCTTTAGCGGGAGGAACCAAGAGACCCAGTACTTC. The V call is TRBV7-2, the J call TRBJ2-5; 10 bases agree with TRBD2. With 3 bases clipped from V and 0 bases from J, the junction kept 1 base outside the gene matches. Germline V gene sequence: CDR1 SGHTA, CDR2 FQGNSA. The CDR3 length is 15 residues.